The TCR beta chain under discussion was sequenced for a study of neurological immune-mediated disorders. The CDR3 runs to 15 residues. Germline V gene sequence: CDR1 SGHRS, CDR2 YFSETQ. V was trimmed by 0 bases and J by 2 bases, leaving 8 bases between them. In TCRdb, the 5' RACE reads were re-called with MiXCR into one record per CDR3 protein. The data hold tens of thousands of distinct CDR3 sequences, with more than 15% observed a single time. This clonotype was detected many times. The chain uses TRBV5-1 and TRBJ2-2; the D is unclear. The source material was PBMCs. This TCR came from a woman aged 40-49 years in good health. For the CDR3, the DNA is TGCGCCAGCAGCTTGGACAGAACCAACACCGGGGAGCTGTTTTTT. Amino acids: CASSLDRTNTGELFF.